This TCR beta chain stems from a study of technical replicates of blood from a handful of donors. The protocol was immunoSEQ multiplex PCR, while the TCRdb copy is restricted to in-frame clones and leaves out a portion. The table includes tens of thousands of clones, 85% to 95% detected once. J gave up 4 bases and V 1 base, and 3 bases lay outside the gene matches. Germline loops: CDR1 SGHAT, CDR2 FQNNGV. The CDR3 loop spans 15 amino acids. This rearrangement joins TRBV11-2 to TRBJ2-3; the match to TRBD2 covers 9 bases. The receptor was isolated from a human donor in good health. The source material was T cells isolated from PBMCs. Here the CDR3 reads CASSLVAGVSDTQYF. In nucleotides, the CDR3 is TGTGCCAGCAGCTTAGTAGCGGGAGTGTCAGATACGCAGTATTTT.